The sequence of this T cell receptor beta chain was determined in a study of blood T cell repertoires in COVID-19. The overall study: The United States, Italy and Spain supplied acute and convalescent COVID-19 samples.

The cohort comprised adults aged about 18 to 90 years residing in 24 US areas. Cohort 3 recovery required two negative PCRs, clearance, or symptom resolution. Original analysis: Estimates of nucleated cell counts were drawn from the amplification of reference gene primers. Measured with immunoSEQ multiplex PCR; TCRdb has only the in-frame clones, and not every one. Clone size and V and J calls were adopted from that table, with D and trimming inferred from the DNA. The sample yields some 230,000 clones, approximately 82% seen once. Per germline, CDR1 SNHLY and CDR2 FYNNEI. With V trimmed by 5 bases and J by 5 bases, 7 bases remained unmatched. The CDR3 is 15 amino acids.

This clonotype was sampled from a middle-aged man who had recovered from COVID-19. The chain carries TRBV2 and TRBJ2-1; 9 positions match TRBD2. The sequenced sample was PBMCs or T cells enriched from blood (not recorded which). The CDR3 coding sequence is TGTGCCAGCAGTCTTAGCGGGGGCCCCCACAATGAGCAGTTCTTC. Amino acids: CASSLSGGPHNEQFF.